This TCR beta chain was recovered during a study of shared clonotypes between healthy human individuals. Whole-study results and caveats: Naive subsets tended to show greater estimated richness than memory subsets.

Every donor, a Caucasian adult, lived in Nashville, Tennessee. The germline CDR1 and CDR2 sequences are LNHNV and YYDKDF (reference sequence). CDR3 size: 15 residues. As concerns this clone: Its antigen is unidentified.

For sorted subsets, about 190 ng DNA per replicate equaled 33,000 or so T cell genomes. Sequencing used immunoSEQ multiplex PCR; TCRdb keeps in-frame clones, though not all of them. Among 150,000 to 200,000 clones listed, approximately 95% were seen once. Material for sequencing was naive CD4+ T cells sorted from blood. Subset indicated: CD45RA+ positively selected. The TCR comes from a woman in her 30s in good health. The V gene is TRBV15, the J gene TRBJ2-5; 8 bases line up with TRBD2. TRBJ2-7 explains the end of the DNA better; the J call may be wrong. The CDR3 DNA reads as TGTGCCACCAGCAGAGGACTAAGCGGGAGCGGCGAGCAGTACTTC. It codes for CATSRGLSGSGEQYF.